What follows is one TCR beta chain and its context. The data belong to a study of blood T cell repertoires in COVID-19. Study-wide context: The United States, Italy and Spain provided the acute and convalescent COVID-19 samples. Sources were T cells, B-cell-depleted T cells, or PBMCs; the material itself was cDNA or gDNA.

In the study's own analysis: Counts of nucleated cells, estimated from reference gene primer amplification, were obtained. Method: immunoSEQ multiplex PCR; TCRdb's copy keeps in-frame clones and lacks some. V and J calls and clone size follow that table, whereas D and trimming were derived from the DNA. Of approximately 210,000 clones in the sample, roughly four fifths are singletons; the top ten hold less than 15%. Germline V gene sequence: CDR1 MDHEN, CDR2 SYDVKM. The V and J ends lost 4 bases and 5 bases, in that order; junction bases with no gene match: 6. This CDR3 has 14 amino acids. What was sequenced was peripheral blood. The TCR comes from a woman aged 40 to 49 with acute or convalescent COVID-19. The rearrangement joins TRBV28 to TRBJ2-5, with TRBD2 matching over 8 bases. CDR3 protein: CASSSGGSWETQYF. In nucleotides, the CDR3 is TGTGCCAGCAGTTCGGGGGGGAGTTGGGAGACCCAGTACTTC.